Listed below are T cell receptor beta chains from one sample, sequenced in a study of beta chain features in type 1 diabetes. The repertoire was sequenced with immunoSEQ multiplex PCR; TCRdb's copy has only in-frame clones and lacks some. The profile covers some 900,000 clones, with under 20% appearing a single time and 0.023% taken by the ten largest. Sequences were obtained from naive CD4+ T cells from blood. The receptors stem from a woman between 18 and 30 years old in good health. Both conserved end residues are part of each CDR3. The order of the fields is clone size, V gene, J gene, D gene, CDR3 DNA, CDR3 protein. The D gene is left open where the match is weak. Rows may omit the clone size; those that give it use once, few, many or a size class.

clone_size: few; v_call: TRBV25-1; j_call: TRBJ1-2; d_call: TRBD1; cdr3_nt: TGTGCCAGCAGTGCCAGCGACAGGGTACATGGCTACACCTTC; cdr3_aa: CASSASDRVHGYTF
clone_size: .; v_call: TRBV5-1; j_call: TRBJ2-1; d_call: .; cdr3_nt: TGCGCCAGCAGCCGGACGGGATCTGGAACCTACAATGAGCAGTTCTTC; cdr3_aa: CASSRTGSGTYNEQFF
clone_size: .; v_call: TRBV7-9; j_call: TRBJ1-4; d_call: .; cdr3_nt: TGTGCCAGCAGCAGAGACAGTAGTAATGAAAAACTGTTTTTT; cdr3_aa: CASSRDSSNEKLFF
clone_size: few; v_call: TRBV6-5; j_call: TRBJ1-1; d_call: TRBD1; cdr3_nt: TGTGCCAGCAGTTACTCGACAGGGACTTACGCTGAAGCTTTCTTT; cdr3_aa: CASSYSTGTYAEAFF
clone_size: .; v_call: TRBV7-3; j_call: TRBJ2-3; d_call: .; cdr3_nt: TGTGCCAGCAGCTTAGGACAGTCGGGGGATACGCAGTATTTT; cdr3_aa: CASSLGQSGDTQYF
clone_size: few; v_call: TRBV5-1; j_call: TRBJ2-3; d_call: .; cdr3_nt: TGCGCCAGCAGCTTGATTCCAGGGTCTGATACGCAGTATTTT; cdr3_aa: CASSLIPGSDTQYF
clone_size: .; v_call: TRBV27; j_call: TRBJ2-3; d_call: .; cdr3_nt: TGTGCCAGCAGTTCCACAGGGCATGAAGATACGCAGTATTTT; cdr3_aa: CASSSTGHEDTQYF
clone_size: .; v_call: TRBV7-2; j_call: TRBJ2-3; d_call: .; cdr3_nt: TGTGCCAGCAGCTTAGTACCGCTTGGCACAGATACGCAGTATTTT; cdr3_aa: CASSLVPLGTDTQYF
clone_size: few; v_call: TRBV6-6; j_call: TRBJ1-5; d_call: .; cdr3_nt: TGTGCCAGCGCGAGTTGGAACAATCAGCCCCAGCATTTT; cdr3_aa: CASASWNNQPQHF
clone_size: few; v_call: TRBV6-1; j_call: TRBJ2-1; d_call: .; cdr3_nt: TGTGCCAGCAGTGCGGCGCGGGCGTACAATGAGCAGTTCTTC; cdr3_aa: CASSAARAYNEQFF
clone_size: .; v_call: TRBV10-3; j_call: TRBJ2-7; d_call: TRBD2; cdr3_nt: TGTGCCATCCTGGGCTGGGAGGGGAAAGAGCAGTACTTC; cdr3_aa: CAILGWEGKEQYF
clone_size: .; v_call: TRBV5-4; j_call: TRBJ2-7; d_call: TRBD1; cdr3_nt: TGTGCCAGCAGCGGACCGGGACAGGGGTGGTACGAGCAGTACTTC; cdr3_aa: CASSGPGQGWYEQYF
clone_size: few; v_call: TRBV13; j_call: TRBJ2-3; d_call: TRBD1; cdr3_nt: TGTGCCAGCAGCTTATCCCAAAACAGGGGATATTTGGATACGCAGTATTTT; cdr3_aa: CASSLSQNRGYLDTQYF
clone_size: .; v_call: TRBV2; j_call: TRBJ1-4; d_call: .; cdr3_nt: TGTGCCAGCAGTGAAATAGGGTTTATCGGTGAAAAACTGTTTTTT; cdr3_aa: CASSEIGFIGEKLFF
clone_size: .; v_call: TRBV4-2; j_call: TRBJ1-1; d_call: .; cdr3_nt: TGTGCCAGCAGCTTCAATTACATGAACACTGAAGCTTTCTTT; cdr3_aa: CASSFNYMNTEAFF
clone_size: few; v_call: TRBV4-3; j_call: TRBJ2-5; d_call: TRBD1; cdr3_nt: TGCGCCAGCAGCCAAAATGGACAGGGGGCTGCGATTGAGACCCAGTACTTC; cdr3_aa: CASSQNGQGAAIETQYF
clone_size: .; v_call: TRBV19; j_call: TRBJ2-7; d_call: .; cdr3_nt: TGTGCCACGACGCGAACCCTCGTTGAGCCGGGGGAGCAGTACTTC; cdr3_aa: CATTRTLVEPGEQYF
clone_size: few; v_call: TRBV4-2; j_call: TRBJ2-3; d_call: TRBD1; cdr3_nt: TGTGCCAGCAGTCAGAACAGGGGTTTCACAGATACGCAGTATTTT; cdr3_aa: CASSQNRGFTDTQYF
clone_size: few; v_call: TRBV7-2; j_call: TRBJ1-1; d_call: .; cdr3_nt: TGTGCCAGCAGCTTCCGCCCAGGAGGGATGAGTTGGAACACTGAAGCTTTCTTT; cdr3_aa: CASSFRPGGMSWNTEAFF
clone_size: .; v_call: TRBV7-2; j_call: TRBJ1-2; d_call: .; cdr3_nt: TGTGCCAGCAGCTTGGACGTCTATGGCTACACCTTC; cdr3_aa: CASSLDVYGYTF
clone_size: .; v_call: TRBV18; j_call: TRBJ1-3; d_call: .; cdr3_nt: TGTGCCAGCTCACCTGTGCAGATGGCCGTGGGAAGGAACACCATATATTTT; cdr3_aa: CASSPVQMAVGRNTIYF
clone_size: few; v_call: TRBV7-2; j_call: TRBJ2-7; d_call: .; cdr3_nt: TGTGCCAGCAGCTTACAACGGGTGATGAACGAGCAGTACTTC; cdr3_aa: CASSLQRVMNEQYF
clone_size: .; v_call: TRBV19; j_call: TRBJ2-5; d_call: .; cdr3_nt: TGTGCCAGTAGTATTTTCGTGTTCTCTTGGGAGACCCAGTACTTC; cdr3_aa: CASSIFVFSWETQYF
clone_size: .; v_call: TRBV7-2; j_call: TRBJ2-7; d_call: .; cdr3_nt: TGTGCCAGCAGCACCCCCGGTAGAGTCCAAAAGCAGTACTTC; cdr3_aa: CASSTPGRVQKQYF
clone_size: .; v_call: TRBV18; j_call: TRBJ1-2; d_call: .; cdr3_nt: TGTGCCAGCTCACCAGATTATGGCTACACCTTC; cdr3_aa: CASSPDYGYTF
clone_size: few; v_call: TRBV11-2; j_call: TRBJ2-3; d_call: .; cdr3_nt: TGTGCCAGCAGCCGCGCGGGGTACACAGATACGCAGTATTTT; cdr3_aa: CASSRAGYTDTQYF
clone_size: few; v_call: TRBV7-2; j_call: TRBJ2-3; d_call: TRBD2; cdr3_nt: TGTGCCAGCAGCTTAGAACTAGCGGGAGGGTTCCCAGATACGCAGTATTTT; cdr3_aa: CASSLELAGGFPDTQYF
clone_size: .; v_call: TRBV27; j_call: TRBJ2-7; d_call: .; cdr3_nt: TGTGCCAGCAGTGCAACAGGTGCATCCTACGAGCAGTACTTC; cdr3_aa: CASSATGASYEQYF
clone_size: .; v_call: TRBV2; j_call: TRBJ1-5; d_call: .; cdr3_nt: TGTGCCAGCACGACAGGACCCGCTCAGCCCCAGCATTTT; cdr3_aa: CASTTGPAQPQHF
clone_size: few; v_call: TRBV4-2; j_call: TRBJ1-5; d_call: .; cdr3_nt: TGTGCCAGCAGCCAAGAGTTGGGGGGGGATCAGCCCCAGCATTTT; cdr3_aa: CASSQELGGDQPQHF
clone_size: few; v_call: TRBV2; j_call: TRBJ2-1; d_call: .; cdr3_nt: TGTGCCAGCGGAGAGATAGCGACGGTGGATGAGCAGTTCTTC; cdr3_aa: CASGEIATVDEQFF
clone_size: few; v_call: TRBV6-5; j_call: TRBJ2-7; d_call: TRBD2; cdr3_nt: TGTGCCAGCAGTTACACCCTAGCGGCTGGATACGAGCAGTACTTC; cdr3_aa: CASSYTLAAGYEQYF
clone_size: few; v_call: TRBV7-2; j_call: TRBJ2-1; d_call: TRBD1; cdr3_nt: TGTGCCAGCAGCTTAGCGGGGTCGACAGGGGGCTATGAGCAGTTCTTC; cdr3_aa: CASSLAGSTGGYEQFF
clone_size: .; v_call: TRBV21-1; j_call: TRBJ2-2; d_call: .; cdr3_nt: TGTGCCAGCAGCTCTTGGACCAAAAACACCGGGGAGCTGTTTTTT; cdr3_aa: CASSSWTKNTGELFF
clone_size: .; v_call: TRBV5-8; j_call: TRBJ1-5; d_call: TRBD1; cdr3_nt: TGTGCCAGCAGCGTGGACAGGGAAGGTCAGCCCCAGCATTTT; cdr3_aa: CASSVDREGQPQHF
clone_size: few; v_call: TRBV9; j_call: TRBJ1-4; d_call: .; cdr3_nt: TGTGCCAGCAGCGTAGGTGTATCAGCGGATGAAAAACTGTTTTTT; cdr3_aa: CASSVGVSADEKLFF
clone_size: .; v_call: TRBV2; j_call: TRBJ2-1; d_call: .; cdr3_nt: TGTGCCAGCACGTTAGGAATTCGGGCTGAGCAGTTCTTC; cdr3_aa: CASTLGIRAEQFF
clone_size: few; v_call: TRBV7-2; j_call: TRBJ2-1; d_call: .; cdr3_nt: TGTGCCAGCAGCTTAGCGGTGTCCAGGCGCAATGAGCAGTTCTTC; cdr3_aa: CASSLAVSRRNEQFF
clone_size: few; v_call: TRBV19; j_call: TRBJ2-6; d_call: .; cdr3_nt: TGTGCCAGTAGTCCACGTCGGGACGGGGCCTCTGGGGCCAACGTCCTGACTTTC; cdr3_aa: CASSPRRDGASGANVLTF
clone_size: few; v_call: TRBV16; j_call: TRBJ2-7; d_call: .; cdr3_nt: TGTGCCAGCAGCCAATTTCCCGGGGGAAGCTCCTACGAGCAGTACTTC; cdr3_aa: CASSQFPGGSSYEQYF
clone_size: few; v_call: TRBV16; j_call: TRBJ1-5; d_call: .; cdr3_nt: TGTGCCAGCAGCCCCAGAAACAATCAGCCCCAGCATTTT; cdr3_aa: CASSPRNNQPQHF
clone_size: few; v_call: TRBV28; j_call: TRBJ2-3; d_call: .; cdr3_nt: TGTGCCAGCAGTTTTACGGTAGATACGCAGTATTTT; cdr3_aa: CASSFTVDTQYF
clone_size: .; v_call: TRBV28; j_call: TRBJ1-5; d_call: TRBD1; cdr3_nt: TGTGCCAGCAGCAAACAGGGGGCGCCGAGCAATCAGCCCCAGCATTTT; cdr3_aa: CASSKQGAPSNQPQHF
clone_size: .; v_call: TRBV25-1; j_call: TRBJ2-1; d_call: TRBD2; cdr3_nt: TGTGCCAGCAGTGCCCGGGAGGGCCTTTTGAGAGGGAATGAGCAGTTCTTC; cdr3_aa: CASSAREGLLRGNEQFF
clone_size: .; v_call: TRBV6-5; j_call: TRBJ1-3; d_call: .; cdr3_nt: TGTGCCAGCAGTGCCCTAACTTCTGGGGGAAACACCATATATTTT; cdr3_aa: CASSALTSGGNTIYF
clone_size: once; v_call: TRBV19; j_call: TRBJ2-3; d_call: .; cdr3_nt: TGTGCCAGTAGCGCGACGTGGGGGGCCGCAGATACGCAGTATTTT; cdr3_aa: CASSATWGAADTQYF
clone_size: few; v_call: TRBV2; j_call: TRBJ1-2; d_call: .; cdr3_nt: TGTGCCAGCAGTATGGTCTATGGCTACACCTTC; cdr3_aa: CASSMVYGYTF
clone_size: .; v_call: TRBV28; j_call: TRBJ1-5; d_call: TRBD1; cdr3_nt: TGTGCCAGCATTTGGGGGGACAGGGAAAATCAGCCCCAGCATTTT; cdr3_aa: CASIWGDRENQPQHF
clone_size: .; v_call: TRBV28; j_call: TRBJ2-1; d_call: TRBD1; cdr3_nt: TGTGCCAGCACAAGGGACAGCTACAATGAGCAGTTCTTC; cdr3_aa: CASTRDSYNEQFF
clone_size: .; v_call: TRBV28; j_call: TRBJ2-4; d_call: TRBD2; cdr3_nt: TGTGCCAGCAGTTTAGCTCGAAGCGGGAGTAACATTCAGTACTTC; cdr3_aa: CASSLARSGSNIQYF
clone_size: few; v_call: TRBV29-1; j_call: TRBJ1-1; d_call: .; cdr3_nt: TGCAGCGTTGCGAAGGGGAGTGCTTTCTTT; cdr3_aa: CSVAKGSAFF
clone_size: few; v_call: TRBV2; j_call: TRBJ1-2; d_call: .; cdr3_nt: TGTGCCAGCAGACGGGACTCAGCTAACTATGGCTACACCTTC; cdr3_aa: CASRRDSANYGYTF
clone_size: few; v_call: TRBV15; j_call: TRBJ2-1; d_call: .; cdr3_nt: TGTGCCACCAGCAGAGACAAAGGCGGGATCGCCTCCTACAATGAGCAGTTCTTC; cdr3_aa: CATSRDKGGIASYNEQFF